One TCR beta chain is described in this entry. Its antigen is as yet unknown. These data belong to a study of chemoradiotherapy in HPV16-positive cancers. Study context: Functional T-cell assays on a couple of HPV16-positive patients' cells defined candidate HPV-specific clones and common TCR motifs.

Generated by immunoSEQ multiplex PCR, the TCRdb table keeps only in-frame clones and is missing some. The sample yields around 12,000 clones, around 82% seen once. Per germline, CDR1 LGHNA and CDR2 YSLEER. The V end was cut by 2 bases, the J end by 0 bases, with 18 bases between. The CDR3 has 18 residues. Whole-study findings and limits: HPV-responsive T-cell expansion during chemoradiotherapy was linked to improved recurrence-free survival in HPV16-positive patients. Non-HPV-specific T cells did not expand in tumors during treatment, whereas candidate HPV-specific clones and E7-related motifs did.

Samples were taken several times over chemoradiotherapy. The chain couples TRBV4-3 to TRBJ2-3; D assignment may be TRBD1 or TRBD2 (6 bases each). This TCR was recovered from a human donor with HPV-associated anogenital cancer. Sampling took place from a patient who underwent chemoradiotherapy. The CDR3 reads CASSQTPHWGASTDTQYF. CDR3 in DNA: TGCGCCAGCAGCCAAACACCTCACTGGGGGGCTAGCACAGATACGCAGTATTTT.